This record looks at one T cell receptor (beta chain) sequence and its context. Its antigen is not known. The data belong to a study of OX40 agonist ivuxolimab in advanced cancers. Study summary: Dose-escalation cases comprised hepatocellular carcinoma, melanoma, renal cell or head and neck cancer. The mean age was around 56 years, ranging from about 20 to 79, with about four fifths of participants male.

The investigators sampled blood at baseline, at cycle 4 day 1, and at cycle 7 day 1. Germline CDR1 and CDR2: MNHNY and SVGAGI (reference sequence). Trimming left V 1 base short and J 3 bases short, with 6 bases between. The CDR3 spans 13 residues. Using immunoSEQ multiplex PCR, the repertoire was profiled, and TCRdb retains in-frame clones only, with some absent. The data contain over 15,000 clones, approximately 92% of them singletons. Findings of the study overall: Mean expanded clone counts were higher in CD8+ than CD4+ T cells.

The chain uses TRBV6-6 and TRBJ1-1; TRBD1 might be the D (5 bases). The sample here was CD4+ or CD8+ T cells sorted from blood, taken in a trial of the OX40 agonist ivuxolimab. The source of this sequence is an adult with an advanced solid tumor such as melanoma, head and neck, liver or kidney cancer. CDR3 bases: TGTGCCAGCAGTTACTTCAGGGACACTGAAGCTTTCTTT. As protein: CASSYFRDTEAFF.